This T cell receptor (beta chain) was profiled in a study of T cell changes during pregnancy in multiple sclerosis. Profiled with immunoSEQ multiplex PCR; TCRdb holds only in-frame clones, not every one. Altogether tens of thousands of clones are present, just over 90% being singletons, with the ten largest covering over 0.55%. The CDR3 runs to 13 residues. Trimming removed 5 bases from V and 6 bases from J, with 13 bases in between. Germline CDR1 SGHTA, CDR2 FQGTGA. The V and J genes are TRBV7-3 and TRBJ1-1; possible D gene TRBD1, 5 bases. The sample in question was CD4+ T cells from peripheral blood mononuclear cells, obtained in the third trimester of pregnancy. This TCR was sampled from a female donor with multiple sclerosis, enrolled in a pregnancy study. The CDR3 reads CASSPHGAAEAFF. DNA for the CDR3: TGTGCCAGCAGCCCCCATGGGGCCGCTGAAGCTTTCTTT.